These 30 T cell receptor beta chains originate from one sample sequenced in a study of human thymus T cells. TCRdb's copy holds only in-frame clones and misses some; the assay was immunoSEQ multiplex PCR. The table shows more than 70,000 clones, with approximately 97% occurring only once. It was from resections taken during corrective heart surgery that the thymus tissue came. The sample comprised thymus tissue. These receptor sequences come from a boy younger than two with a congenital heart defect but otherwise immunologically healthy.

The CDR3 spells CASSSPTGGTEAFF. The CDR3 DNA follows: TGTGCCAGCAGCTCGCCTACAGGGGGCACTGAAGCTTTCTTT. The rearrangement joins TRBV5-6 to TRBJ1-1; TRBD1 matches at 8 bases. Trimming at V came to 3 bases and at J to 4 bases, leaving 5 bases not matched to a gene. Looked up from germline, CDR1 is SGHDT and CDR2 is YYEEEE. The CDR3 is 14 amino acids.

The chain uses TRBV28 and TRBJ2-7; 10 nucleotides align to TRBD1. CDR1 is MDHEN, CDR2 SYDVKM, per germline. The CDR3 length is 15 residues. V lost 2 bases, J lost 4 bases, and 5 bases stayed unmatched. The CDR3 sequence is CASSLPDRGRYEQYF. The CDR3 DNA follows: TGTGCCAGCAGTTTACCGGACAGGGGGAGATACGAGCAGTACTTC.

J is TRBJ2-1 and V is TRBV7-9, with 13 bases lining up with TRBD2. The junction had 8 bases not matched to a gene; V was cut back by 7 bases and J by 8 bases. Germline V gene lookup returns CDR1 SEHNR and CDR2 FQNEAQ (reference sequence). The CDR3 is made up of 15 amino acids. The CDR3 DNA follows: TGTGCCAGCACCCTAGGGACTAGCGGGAAGGATGAGCAGTTCTTC. This codes for CASTLGTSGKDEQFF.

This chain uses TRBV10-1 with TRBJ1-2; 7 bases align to TRBD1. This CDR3 is 13 amino acids long. V lost 10 bases, J lost 6 bases, and 11 bases stayed unmatched. Germline lookup yields CDR1 WNHNN and CDR2 SYGVQD (reference sequence). In DNA, the CDR3 is TGCGCCAAGAGATACAGGGGAGCGAATGGCTACACCTTC. It encodes CAKRYRGANGYTF.

The chain is built from TRBV2 and TRBJ1-2; TRBD1 matches 10 bases. This CDR3 has 14 amino acids. With V trimmed by 6 bases and J by 7 bases, 8 bases remained unmatched. Per germline, CDR1 SNHLY and CDR2 FYNNEI. CDR3 DNA sequence: TGTGCCAGCAGACAGGGACAGGGGCTAGTTGGCTACACCTTC. Amino acids: CASRQGQGLVGYTF.

This chain uses TRBV5-5 with TRBJ1-2; 9 bases map to TRBD1. This CDR3 has 15 amino acids. J gave up 3 bases and V 4 bases, and 7 bases lay outside the gene matches. The germline V gene has CDR1 SGHKS and CDR2 YYEKEE (reference sequence). The chain's CDR3 is CASSAGTGRDYGYTF. CDR3 DNA: TGTGCCAGCAGCGCTGGGACAGGGCGAGACTATGGCTACACCTTC.

This CDR3 reads CASSPKPGTENHYEQYF. Here the CDR3 DNA reads TGTGCCAGCAGTCCGAAGCCCGGGACAGAGAACCACTACGAGCAGTACTTC. V and J are TRBV27 and TRBJ2-7, with 7 positions matching TRBD1. Unmatched junction bases numbered 16, after V lost 5 bases and J lost 3 bases. This CDR3 has 17 residues. Germline V gene lookup returns CDR1 MNHEY and CDR2 SMNVEV (reference sequence).

The chain links TRBV19 to TRBJ2-7; tentatively, D is TRBD2 (7 bases). Looked up from germline, CDR1 is LNHDA and CDR2 is SQIVND (reference sequence). The germline V and J ends were trimmed by 3 bases and 0 bases, with 15 bases remaining between them. The CDR3 extends over 16 amino acids. This CDR3 is CASSILGGGSSYEQYF. The DNA of the CDR3 is TGTGCCAGTAGTATTCTTGGCGGGGGCAGCTCCTACGAGCAGTACTTC.

The chain carries TRBV7-2 and TRBJ2-5, with TRBD2 matching over 11 bases. After removal of 4 bases from V and 2 bases from J, the junction contained 9 bases not matched to a gene. The CDR3 covers 17 residues. Per germline, CDR1 SGHTA and CDR2 FQGNSA. The CDR3 DNA sequence: TGTGCCAGCAGCTCCCCGCTAGCGGGGGGAAGGCAAGAGACCCAGTACTTC. It translates to CASSSPLAGGRQETQYF.

The chain uses TRBV4-2 and TRBJ2-5; TRBD2 matches at 8 bases. The CDR3 length is 15 residues. Germline V gene lookup returns CDR1 LGHNA and CDR2 YNFKEQ. J gave up 5 bases and V 0 bases, and 5 bases lay outside the gene matches. CDR3 DNA: TGTGCCAGCAGCCAAGAGATAGCGGGGTGGGAGACCCAGTACTTC. Its translation is CASSQEIAGWETQYF.

V and J are TRBV4-1 and TRBJ2-1, with 10 positions matching TRBD2. Germline-derived CDR1 and CDR2 are MGHRA and YSYEKL. With 4 bases clipped from V and 8 bases from J, the junction kept 14 bases outside the gene matches. This CDR3 region has 17 residues. The CDR3 DNA is TGCGCCAGCAGCCGACCTAACCTAGCGGGAGTTTTCGATGAGCAGTTCTTC. Protein product: CASSRPNLAGVFDEQFF.

The chain links TRBV6-6 to TRBJ1-1; unclear D gene. The CDR3 totals 13 residues. Germline lookup yields CDR1 MNHNY and CDR2 SVGAGI (reference sequence). The germline V and J ends were trimmed by 4 bases and 1 base, with 7 bases remaining between them. CDR3: CASSCSENTEAFF. The CDR3 nucleotides are TGTGCCAGCAGTTGTTCAGAGAACACTGAAGCTTTCTTT.

The chain couples TRBV10-2 to TRBJ1-1, with a weak D call TRBD1 (5 bases). Per germline, CDR1 WSHSY and CDR2 SAAADI. The V end lost 4 bases, the J end lost 0 bases, and 21 bases lay between the germline ends. The CDR3 spans 18 residues. The CDR3 loop reads CASSVSARDPAMNTEAFF. DNA of the CDR3: TGCGCCAGCAGTGTAAGTGCCCGGGACCCAGCCATGAACACTGAAGCTTTCTTT.

The chain carries TRBV10-1 and TRBJ1-1, with a possible D match to TRBD1 (5 bases). V dropped 4 bases and J dropped 3 bases, with 15 bases sitting between them. The V gene's germline CDR1 is WNHNN and CDR2 SYGVQD (reference sequence). The CDR3 length is 15 residues. The CDR3 DNA reads as TGCGCCAGCAGTGGCGAACAGGAACCCTACACTGAAGCTTTCTTT. Translating gives CASSGEQEPYTEAFF.

The rearrangement links TRBV14 to TRBJ2-1, with D unresolved. There are 11 residues in the CDR3. From germline, CDR1 is SGHDN and CDR2 FVKESK. Trimming removed 6 bases at V and 8 bases at J, with 8 bases between. In DNA, the CDR3 is TGTGCCAGCAGTTACACCTATGAGCAGTTCTTC. Protein product: CASSYTYEQFF.

The V and J genes are TRBV10-3 and TRBJ2-1, with 7 bases aligning to TRBD2. Germline CDR1 is ENHRY and CDR2 is SYGVKD. Germline trimming cut 3 bases from V and 3 bases from J; bases unmatched to any gene: 14. This CDR3 region has 18 residues. The CDR3 coding sequence is TGTGCCATCAGTGACTCCCCCCCAAGCGGGAAGAACTACAATGAGCAGTTCTTC. Its protein product is CAISDSPPSGKNYNEQFF.

In DNA, the CDR3 is TGTGCCAGCAGCTTATTTTACGAGCAGTACTTC. Its translation is CASSLFYEQYF. The genes are TRBV11-3 and TRBJ2-7; no firm D call. V was shortened by 2 bases and J by 4 bases, with 3 bases between the two germline ends. The length of the CDR3 is 11 residues. Germline V gene data show CDR1 as SGHNT and CDR2 as YENEEA.

This clone came up once. The J gene is TRBJ1-4, the V gene TRBV29-1; TRBD1 is a possible D gene (5 bases). The CDR3 is 11 residues long. Trimming removed 8 bases from V and 13 bases from J, with 17 bases in between. The V gene's germline CDR1 is SQVTM and CDR2 ANQGSEA. Here the CDR3 DNA reads TGCAGCTCCACTGGGGGGGAAGGACTGTTTTTT. Its protein product is CSSTGGEGLFF.

This clone was seen just once. This chain uses TRBV5-6 with TRBJ1-2; D is uncertain. The length of the CDR3 is 17 residues. Trimming left V 3 bases short and J 0 bases short, with 18 bases between. Germline-derived CDR1 and CDR2 are SGHDT and YYEEEE. This CDR3 is CASSSSLEVRANYGYTF. The CDR3 region has the DNA TGTGCCAGCAGCTCCTCCCTTGAGGTCAGAGCTAACTATGGCTACACCTTC.

V gene TRBV2 combines with J gene TRBJ2-7; 9 positions agree with TRBD2. There are 20 residues in the CDR3. The V gene end was trimmed by 6 bases and the J gene end by 1 base; junction bases not matched to a gene: 22. Germline lookup yields CDR1 SNHLY and CDR2 FYNNEI. The CDR3 reads CASRAETGTSSLTNSYEQYF. In DNA form, the CDR3 reads TGTGCCAGCAGGGCGGAGACCGGGACTAGCTCCTTAACAAATTCCTACGAGCAGTACTTC. The full variable domain, its missing parts supplied by reference TRBV2 and TRBJ2-7, is EPEVTQTPSHQVTQMGQEVILRCVPISNHLYFYWYRQILGQKVEFLVSFYNNEISEKSEIFDDQFSVERPDGSNFTLKIRSTKLEDSAMYFCASRAETGTSSLTNSYEQYFGPGTRLTVT.

This chain links TRBV2 with TRBJ1-4, with D perhaps TRBD1 (6 bases). This CDR3 spans 15 amino acids. The germline V gene has CDR1 SNHLY and CDR2 FYNNEI. V was cut by 7 bases and J by 6 bases, with 18 bases left in between. CDR3 sequence reads: CASNPSRGADEKLFF. The CDR3 DNA follows: TGTGCCAGCAACCCGTCCCGGGGGGCGGATGAAAAACTGTTTTTT.

The rearrangement joins TRBV5-8 to TRBJ2-1, with a weak D call TRBD2 (7 bases). There are 14 residues in the CDR3. Germline assignment: CDR1 SGHTS and CDR2 YDEGEE. V was shortened by 4 bases and J by 6 bases, with 14 bases between the two germline ends. As DNA, the CDR3 is TGTGCCAGCAGCCCCGAGGGGGGGCCCAATGAGCAGTTCTTC. This encodes CASSPEGGPNEQFF.

This chain uses TRBV7-3 with TRBJ2-2; D call uncertain. CDR1 is SGHTA and CDR2 is FQGTGA in the germline V gene. There are 14 residues in the CDR3. With 5 bases removed from V and 3 bases from J, the gap between germline ends came to 10 bases. CDR3 sequence reads: CASSPNGDTGELFF. The CDR3 coding sequence is TGTGCCAGCAGCCCAAATGGGGACACCGGGGAGCTGTTTTTT.

The chain combines TRBV15 with TRBJ2-7; 8 positions agree with TRBD1. V shed 3 bases, J shed 0 bases, and the junction held 7 bases outside the gene matches. The CDR3 extends over 16 amino acids. CDR1 LNHNV and CDR2 YYDKDF come from the germline V gene (reference sequence). CDR3 sequence (DNA): TGTGCCACCAGCAGCGGACGGACAGGGCACTCCTACGAGCAGTACTTC. This translates into CATSSGRTGHSYEQYF.

The chain employs TRBV5-1 and TRBJ2-2, with TRBD2 matching 13 bases. There are 18 residues in the CDR3. V dropped 2 bases and J dropped 5; count of bases not matched to a gene: 9. Germline CDR1 SGHRS, CDR2 YFSETQ. In nucleotides, the CDR3 is TGCGCCAGCAGCTTAGCAACTAGCGGGAGGGCCAGGACCGGGGAGCTGTTTTTT. Translated, it gives CASSLATSGRARTGELFF.

The chain recombines TRBV2 with TRBJ2-5; tentatively, D is TRBD2 (6 bases). V was shortened by 2 bases and J by 5 bases, with 15 bases between the two germline ends. Looked up from germline, CDR1 is SNHLY and CDR2 is FYNNEI. The CDR3 extends over 15 amino acids. The CDR3 spells CASSEWEALGETQYF. For the CDR3, the DNA is TGTGCCAGCAGTGAATGGGAGGCCTTAGGTGAGACCCAGTACTTC.

CDR3: CASSVGRSKDNEQFF. CDR3 coding DNA: TGTGCCAGCAGCGTAGGTCGGAGTAAAGACAATGAGCAGTTCTTC. The rearrangement joins TRBV9 to TRBJ2-1; D ambiguous. Trimming shortened V by 0 bases and J by 5 bases, and 12 bases separated the two germline ends. The germline CDR1 and CDR2 sequences are SGDLS and YYNGEE. The CDR3 has 15 amino acids.

The V gene is TRBV7-2, the J gene TRBJ2-3; 16 nucleotides agree with TRBD2. The germline CDR1 and CDR2 sequences are SGHTA and FQGNSA. The CDR3 has 18 amino acids. V lost 2 bases to trimming and J lost 5 bases; unmatched junction nucleotides: 7. Here the CDR3 reads CASSLWGLAGGPVDTQYF. The DNA for the CDR3 is TGTGCCAGCAGCTTATGGGGACTAGCGGGGGGGCCAGTAGATACGCAGTATTTT.

Written as DNA, the CDR3 is TGCGCCAGCAGTGAAAGGGCGCCCAGCAATCAGCCCCAGCATTTT. Translated, it gives CASSERAPSNQPQHF. The chain links TRBV10-2 to TRBJ1-5, with unresolved D. Germline loops: CDR1 WSHSY, CDR2 SAAADI. The CDR3 has 15 residues. V shed 3 bases and J shed 1 base, with 10 bases lying between them.

This clone was seen only once. This rearrangement joins TRBV7-8 to TRBJ1-5, with TRBD1 identical over 8 bases. V lost 5 bases, J lost 1 base, and 13 bases stayed unmatched. The CDR3 extends over 18 amino acids. CDR1 is SGHVS, CDR2 FQNEAQ, per germline. The CDR3 spells CASSLRGVHRGSNQPQHF. CDR3 DNA: TGTGCCAGCAGCCTAAGGGGGGTACACAGGGGGAGCAATCAGCCCCAGCATTTT. The full variable domain, its missing parts supplied by reference TRBV7-8 and TRBJ1-5, is GAGVSQSPRYKVAKRGQDVALRCDPISGHVSLFWYQQALGQGPEFLTYFQNEAQLDKSGLPSDRFFAERPEGSVSTLKIQRTQQEDSAVYLCASSLRGVHRGSNQPQHFGDGTRLSIL.